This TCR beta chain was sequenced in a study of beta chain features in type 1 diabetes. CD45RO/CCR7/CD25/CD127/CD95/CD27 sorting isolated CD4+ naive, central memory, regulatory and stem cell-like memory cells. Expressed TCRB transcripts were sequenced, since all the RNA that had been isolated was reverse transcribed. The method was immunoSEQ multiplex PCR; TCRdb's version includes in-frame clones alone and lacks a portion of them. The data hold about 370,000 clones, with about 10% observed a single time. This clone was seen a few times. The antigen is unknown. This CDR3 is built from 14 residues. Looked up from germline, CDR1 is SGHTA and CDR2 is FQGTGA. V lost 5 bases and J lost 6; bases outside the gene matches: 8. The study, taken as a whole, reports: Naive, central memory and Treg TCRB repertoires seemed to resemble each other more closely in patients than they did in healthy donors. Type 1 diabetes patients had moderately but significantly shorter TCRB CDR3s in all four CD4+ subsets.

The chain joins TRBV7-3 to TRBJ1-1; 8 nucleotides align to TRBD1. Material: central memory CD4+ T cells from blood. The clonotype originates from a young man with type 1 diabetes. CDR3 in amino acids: CASSIQTGDAEAFF. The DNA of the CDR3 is TGTGCCAGCAGCATCCAGACAGGGGACGCTGAAGCTTTCTTT.